This TCR beta chain was sequenced in a study of neurological immune-mediated disorders. TCRdb ran MiXCR on the 5' RACE reads and lists one entry per CDR3 protein. The repertoire consists of about 41,000 distinct CDR3 sequences, with roughly 14% occurring once and the leading ten covering 3% to 4.5%. Trimming cost V 5 bases and J 4 bases, with 12 bases left between them. The CDR3 extends over 13 amino acids. This clonotype was observed many times. Sequenced sample: CD4+ T cells from blood. The source of this sequence is a woman aged 60-70 years with HTLV-1-associated myelopathy (HAM/TSP). The rearrangement joins TRBV12-3 or TRBV12-4 to TRBJ2-7, with D perhaps TRBD1 (7 bases). DNA for the CDR3: TGTGCCAGCAGTGCGGGACAGCCGTACGAGCAGTACTTC. Its translation is CASSAGQPYEQYF.